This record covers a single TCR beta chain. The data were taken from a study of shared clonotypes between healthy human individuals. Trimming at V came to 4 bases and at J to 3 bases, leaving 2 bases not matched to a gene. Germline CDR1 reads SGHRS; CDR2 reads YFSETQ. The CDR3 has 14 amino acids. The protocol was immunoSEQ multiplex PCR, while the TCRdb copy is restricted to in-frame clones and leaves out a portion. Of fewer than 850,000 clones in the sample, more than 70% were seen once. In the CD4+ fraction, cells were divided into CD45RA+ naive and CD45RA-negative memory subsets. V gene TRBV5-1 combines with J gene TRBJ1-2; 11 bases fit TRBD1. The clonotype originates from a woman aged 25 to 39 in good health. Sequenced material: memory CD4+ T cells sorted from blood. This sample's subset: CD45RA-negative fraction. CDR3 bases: TGCGCCAGCAGCCGGGACAGGGGGGACTATGGCTACACCTTC. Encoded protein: CASSRDRGDYGYTF.